These 15 T cell receptor beta chains were sequenced from one sample in a study of OX40 agonist ivuxolimab in advanced cancers. Profiled with immunoSEQ multiplex PCR; TCRdb holds only in-frame clones, not every one. The repertoire consists of fewer than 60,000 clones, with around 87% occurring once and the leading ten covering around 1.7%. The specimen comprised CD4+ or CD8+ T cells sorted from blood, sampled in a trial of the OX40 agonist ivuxolimab. Source of these receptors: an adult with an advanced solid tumor such as melanoma, head and neck, liver or kidney cancer.

V is TRBV2 and J is TRBJ2-3, with D uncertain. V shed 6 bases and J shed 4 bases, with 14 bases lying between them. This CDR3 contains 14 residues. CDR1 SNHLY and CDR2 FYNNEI come from the germline V gene. CDR3 residues: CASRNSGRPDTQYF. The CDR3 nucleotides are TGTGCCAGCAGAAATTCGGGCCGTCCAGATACGCAGTATTTT.

This rearrangement joins TRBV18 to TRBJ2-1, with D perhaps matching TRBD1 (6 bases). V was pared by 6 bases and J by 0 bases, with 18 bases between. CDR3 length: 17 residues. Germline V lookup: CDR1 KGHSH, CDR2 LQKENI. The CDR3 sequence is CASSTVGGRSSYNEQFF. As DNA, the CDR3 is TGTGCCAGCTCTACCGTAGGGGGAAGGAGCTCCTACAATGAGCAGTTCTTC.

This rearrangement joins TRBV5-1 to TRBJ2-2; a weak D match, TRBD1 (6 bases). This CDR3 comprises 15 residues. Trimming removed 6 bases from V and 2 bases from J, with 14 bases in between. Germline CDR1 reads SGHRS; CDR2 reads YFSETQ. The CDR3 loop reads CASNPGTLNTGELFF. DNA for the CDR3: TGCGCCAGCAACCCCGGGACATTAAACACCGGGGAGCTGTTTTTT.

The V call is TRBV6-5, the J call TRBJ1-6; maybe TRBD1 (5 bases). V lost 2 bases, J lost 7 bases, and 15 bases lay in between. The CDR3 extends over 16 amino acids. CDR1 MNHEY and CDR2 SVGAGI come from the germline V gene. This chain's CDR3 is CASSYGRVGGNSPLHF. The CDR3 nucleotides are TGTGCCAGCAGTTACGGCAGAGTGGGGGGAAATTCACCCCTCCACTTT.

The sample holds one count of this clone. The chain's CDR3 is CASSESRRAGTDTQYF. The DNA for the CDR3 is TGCGCCAGCAGTGAGTCTCGGAGGGCAGGCACAGATACGCAGTATTTT. The gene calls are TRBV10-1 and TRBJ2-3; weak D call: TRBD2 (6 bases). The CDR3 runs to 16 residues. Germline CDR1 WNHNN, CDR2 SYGVQD (reference sequence). The ends were cut back, 0 bases at V and 1 base at J, with 11 bases in the middle.

V and J are TRBV5-8 and TRBJ2-7; 8 bases align to TRBD1. J lost 5 bases, V lost 0 bases, and 7 bases had no gene match. Germline assignment: CDR1 SGHTS and CDR2 YDEGEE. The CDR3 has 15 amino acids. Here the CDR3 DNA reads TGTGCCAGCAGCTTGGGTCGCAGGGGGCTCAACGAGCAGTACTTC. Its translation: CASSLGRRGLNEQYF.

This clone was picked up one time. The V gene is TRBV5-6, the J gene TRBJ2-5; D may correspond to TRBD1 or TRBD2 (6 bases each). Germline CDR1 reads SGHDT; CDR2 reads YYEEEE. The CDR3 has 13 residues. CDR3 sequence (DNA): TGTGCGACCGAGAAAGGGGGAGGCGAGACCCAGTACTTC. It specifies CATEKGGGETQYF.

This clone is a singleton in its sample. The chain combines TRBV2 with TRBJ2-5; D possibly matches TRBD1 or TRBD2 (5 bases each). The closer fit of TRBJ2-7 to the DNA end suggests the J call may be wrong. The CDR3 is 14 residues long. CDR1 is SNHLY and CDR2 is FYNNEI in the germline V gene. The CDR3 bases are TGTGCCAGCAGGGGACCGCTCAGCTCCTACGAGCAGTACTTC. It codes for CASRGPLSSYEQYF.

This chain links TRBV15 with TRBJ1-5; tentatively, D is TRBD1 (5 bases). This CDR3 comprises 15 residues. Germline V lookup: CDR1 LNHNV, CDR2 YYDKDF (reference sequence). Deletions cut 1 base from V and 2 bases from J, with 9 bases between. The CDR3 sequence is CATSRGGDGNQPQHF. CDR3 coding DNA: TGTGCCACCAGCAGAGGAGGGGACGGCAATCAGCCCCAGCATTTT.

CDR3 sequence reads: CASSFNLGQGSYNEQFF. CDR3 in DNA: TGTGCCAGCAGCTTCAATCTCGGACAGGGTTCCTACAATGAGCAGTTCTTC. The V gene is TRBV7-8, the J gene TRBJ2-1, with 8 bases identical to TRBD1. This CDR3 contains 17 residues. CDR1 is SGHVS, CDR2 FQNEAQ, per germline. The V segment lost 3 bases and the J segment 1 base; nucleotides outside the gene matches: 8.

The sample holds a few counts of this clone. This sequence joins TRBV20-1 and TRBJ2-7; D possibly corresponds to TRBD2 (5 bases). The CDR3 totals 11 residues. V was shortened by 2 bases and J by 7 bases, with 9 bases between the two germline ends. The germline CDR1 and CDR2 sequences are DFQATT and SNEGSKA (reference sequence). CDR3 sequence reads: CSARRGGEQYV. The DNA for the CDR3 is TGCAGTGCTAGACGGGGTGGGGAGCAGTACGTC.

The V gene is TRBV5-1, the J gene TRBJ1-6; the D gene is possibly TRBD1 (5 bases). CDR3 size: 15 residues. Germline loops: CDR1 SGHRS, CDR2 YFSETQ. V shed 4 bases and J shed 6 bases, with 14 bases lying between them. The CDR3 is CASSGRDLSNSPLHF. The CDR3 DNA sequence: TGCGCCAGCAGCGGCCGGGACCTCAGTAATTCACCCCTCCACTTT.

The chain combines TRBV18 with TRBJ1-1; D is uncertain. Germline CDR1 is KGHSH and CDR2 is LQKENI. This CDR3 spans 16 amino acids. Trimming left V 0 bases short and J 7 bases short, with 18 bases between. CDR3 amino acids: CASSPPNMEERDEAFF. The CDR3 DNA reads as TGTGCCAGCTCACCACCTAATATGGAGGAAAGAGATGAAGCTTTCTTT.

The CDR3 sequence: CASKQGSTGELFF. The CDR3, as DNA: TGTGCCAGTAAGCAGGGGAGCACCGGGGAGCTGTTTTTT. This chain links TRBV19 with TRBJ2-2; the D gene is possibly TRBD1 (6 bases). Germline loops: CDR1 LNHDA, CDR2 SQIVND (reference sequence). CDR3 length equals 13 residues. The V gene lost 7 bases and the J gene lost 4 bases, with 10 bases spanning the gap.

This rearrangement joins TRBV6-6 to TRBJ1-5, with D possibly being TRBD1 (5 bases). CDR1 and CDR2 (germline): MNHNY, SVGAGI (reference sequence). Trimming took 7 bases from V and 4 from J, leaving 17 bases between them. CDR3 size: 15 residues. The CDR3 DNA sequence: TGTGCCAGCACCTTTCTGGGGACGGGTAATCAGCCCCAGCATTTT. Protein: CASTFLGTGNQPQHF.